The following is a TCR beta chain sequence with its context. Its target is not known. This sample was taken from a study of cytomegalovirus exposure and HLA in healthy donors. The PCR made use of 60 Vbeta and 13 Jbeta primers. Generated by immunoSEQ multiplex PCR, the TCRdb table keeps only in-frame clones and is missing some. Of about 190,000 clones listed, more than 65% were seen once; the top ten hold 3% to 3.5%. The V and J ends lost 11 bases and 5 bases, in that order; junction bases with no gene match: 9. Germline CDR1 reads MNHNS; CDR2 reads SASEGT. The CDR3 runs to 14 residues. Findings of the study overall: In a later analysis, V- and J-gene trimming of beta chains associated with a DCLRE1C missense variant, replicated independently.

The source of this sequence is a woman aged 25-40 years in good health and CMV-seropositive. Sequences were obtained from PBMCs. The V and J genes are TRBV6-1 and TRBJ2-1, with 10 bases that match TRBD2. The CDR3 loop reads CASLTSGPHNEQFF. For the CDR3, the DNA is TGTGCCTCCTTGACTAGCGGGCCACACAATGAGCAGTTCTTC.